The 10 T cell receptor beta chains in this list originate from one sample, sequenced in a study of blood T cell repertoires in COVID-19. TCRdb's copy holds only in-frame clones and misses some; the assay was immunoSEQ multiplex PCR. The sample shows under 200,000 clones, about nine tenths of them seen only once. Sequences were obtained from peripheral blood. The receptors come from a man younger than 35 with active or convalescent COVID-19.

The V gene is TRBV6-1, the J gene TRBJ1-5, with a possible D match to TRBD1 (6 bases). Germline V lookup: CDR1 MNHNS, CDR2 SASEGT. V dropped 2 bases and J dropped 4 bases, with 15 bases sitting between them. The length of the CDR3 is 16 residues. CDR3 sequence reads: CASSEPPTGANQPQHF. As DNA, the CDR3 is TGTGCCAGCAGTGAACCACCGACAGGAGCTAATCAGCCCCAGCATTTT.

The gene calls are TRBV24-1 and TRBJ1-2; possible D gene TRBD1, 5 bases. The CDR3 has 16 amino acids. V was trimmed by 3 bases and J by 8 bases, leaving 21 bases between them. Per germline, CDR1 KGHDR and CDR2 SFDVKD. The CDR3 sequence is CATSDGGDLRTNGYTF. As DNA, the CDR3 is TGTGCCACCAGTGATGGGGGGGATCTACGAACAAACGGCTACACCTTC.

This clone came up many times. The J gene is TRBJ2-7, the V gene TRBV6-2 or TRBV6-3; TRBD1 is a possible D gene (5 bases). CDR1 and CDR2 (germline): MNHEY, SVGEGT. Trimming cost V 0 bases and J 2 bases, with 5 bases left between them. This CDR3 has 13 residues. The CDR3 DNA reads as TGTGCCAGCAGTTACTCGGACACCTACGAGCAGTACTTC. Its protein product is CASSYSDTYEQYF.

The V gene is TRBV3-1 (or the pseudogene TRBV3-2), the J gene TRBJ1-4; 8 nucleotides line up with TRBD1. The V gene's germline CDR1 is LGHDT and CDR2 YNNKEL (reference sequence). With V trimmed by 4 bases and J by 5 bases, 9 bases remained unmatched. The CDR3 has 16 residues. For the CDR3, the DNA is TGTGCCAGCAGCCCCAACAGGGGGGTAGGGAATGAAAAACTGTTTTTT. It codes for CASSPNRGVGNEKLFF.

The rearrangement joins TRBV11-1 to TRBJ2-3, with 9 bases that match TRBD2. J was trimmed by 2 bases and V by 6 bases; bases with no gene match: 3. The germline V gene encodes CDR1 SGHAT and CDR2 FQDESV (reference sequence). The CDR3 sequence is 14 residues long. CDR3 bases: TGTGCCAGCAGTAAGCGGGGGGCCACAGATACGCAGTATTTT. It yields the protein CASSKRGATDTQYF.

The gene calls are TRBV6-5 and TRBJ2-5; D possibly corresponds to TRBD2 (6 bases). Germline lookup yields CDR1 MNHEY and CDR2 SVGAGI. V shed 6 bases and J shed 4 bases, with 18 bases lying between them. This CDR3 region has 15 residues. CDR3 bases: TGTGCCAGCAGACCGACGGGAGTGGAGTCAGAGACCCAGTACTTC. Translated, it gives CASRPTGVESETQYF.

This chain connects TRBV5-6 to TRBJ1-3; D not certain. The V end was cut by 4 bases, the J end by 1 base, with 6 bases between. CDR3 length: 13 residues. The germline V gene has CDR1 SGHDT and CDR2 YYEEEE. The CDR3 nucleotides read TGTGCCAGCAGCCACATATCTGGAAACACCATATATTTT. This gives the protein CASSHISGNTIYF.

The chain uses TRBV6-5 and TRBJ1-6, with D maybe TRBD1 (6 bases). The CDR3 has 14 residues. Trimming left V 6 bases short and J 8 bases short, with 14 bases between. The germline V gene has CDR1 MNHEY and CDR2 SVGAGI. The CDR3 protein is CASRGSGEYSPLHF. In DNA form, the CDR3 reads TGTGCCAGCAGGGGATCAGGGGAGTATTCACCCCTCCACTTT.

CDR3 bases: TGTGCCAGCAGCCAGAATAACTATGGCTACACCTTC. The encoded protein is CASSQNNYGYTF. The rearrangement links TRBV5-6 to TRBJ1-2, with D uncertain. The CDR3 has 12 residues. The V gene lost 4 bases and the J gene lost 1 base, with 5 bases spanning the gap. Germline V gives CDR1 SGHDT, CDR2 YYEEEE. The full variable domain, with the rest looked up from reference TRBV5-6 and TRBJ1-2, is DAGVTQSPTHLIKTRGQQVTLRCSPKSGHDTVSWYQQALGQGPQFIFQYYEEEERQRGNFPDRFSGHQFPNYSSELNVNALLLGDSALYLCASSQNNYGYTFGSGTRLTVV.

CDR3 residues: CASSSSSGTHEQYF. The CDR3 DNA reads TGTGCCAGCAGCTCTTCTAGCGGGACCCACGAGCAGTACTTC. The chain combines TRBV7-2 with TRBJ2-7; 9 nucleotides match TRBD2. Germline values: CDR1 SGHTA, CDR2 FQGNSA. CDR3 length: 14 residues. V gave up 4 bases and J gave up 5 bases; unmatched junction bases: 6.